This T cell receptor (beta chain) was recovered during a study of PD-L1 blockade in urothelial cancer. Background on the study: At some point between 2013 and 2015 therapy began: atezolizumab 1,200 mg intravenously every 3 weeks. Median tumor clonality was 0.096, with T cell proportion 0.097 to 0.1. Patients with male sex and bladder-origin urothelial cancer accounted for about nine tenths of the roughly 29 enrolled. Findings and caveats of the study: Sequencing used one FFPE tumor sample per patient (not collected right before treatment).

Sequencing was performed with immunoSEQ multiplex PCR; in TCRdb, only in-frame clones are kept and a portion is missing. The data show under 750 clones, roughly 43% seen once. V was trimmed by 0 bases and J by 2 bases, leaving 8 bases between them. Germline V CDR1 and CDR2: SGDLS, YYNGEE. The CDR3 contains 14 residues. This clone appeared a few times. Antigen: not known. This sample comprised tumor tissue, obtained before atezolizumab (anti-PD-L1) treatment. This TCR came from a woman older than 75 with urothelial cancer. V and J are TRBV9 and TRBJ1-2, with D unclear. The CDR3 is CASSVDGSNYGYTF. The CDR3 DNA sequence: TGTGCCAGCAGCGTAGACGGGAGCAACTATGGCTACACCTTC. Complete variable domain (other parts from reference TRBV9 and TRBJ1-2): DSGVTQTPKHLITATGQRVTLRCSPRSGDLSVYWYQQSLDQGLQFLIQYYNGEERAKGNILERFSAQQFPDLHSELNLSSLELGDSALYFCASSVDGSNYGYTFGSGTRLTVV.